This T cell receptor (beta chain) was identified in a study of blood T cells in healthy people across ages. This clonotype has ten or more counts. A second PCR, run for about 6 to 11 cycles, used a sample-barcoded 5' primer plus a J-beta primer mix. Researchers report that a template-switch adaptor with 12 random nucleotides tagged each cDNA molecule. TCRdb processed the 5' RACE reads anew with MiXCR; each CDR3 protein has one entry. The sample lists about 930,000 distinct CDR3 sequences; just under 30% were seen once. With V trimmed by 3 bases and J by 0 bases, 7 bases remained unmatched. The CDR3 is 16 amino acids. In germline, CDR1 is MDHEN, CDR2 SYDVKM. In addition, the sample was reused for a study of T cells of mothers and their children. That paper states: Clones that were microchimeric and persistent were not detected among T cells.

V is TRBV28 and J is TRBJ2-5; 7 bases match TRBD1. The receptor comes from a middle-aged woman in good health. Sequences were obtained from blood. CDR3 residues: CASSFHQQGYQETQYF. CDR3 DNA: TGTGCCAGCAGTTTCCACCAACAGGGGTACCAAGAGACCCAGTACTTC.